The rows below give T cell receptor beta chains drawn from one sample of a study of shared clonotypes between healthy human individuals. Repertoires were generated with immunoSEQ multiplex PCR, while TCRdb's copy carries only in-frame clones and drops some. Of a few million clones in the sample, around 93% are singletons; the top ten hold 1.5% to 2%. The sample comprised naive CD8+ T cells from PBMCs. These receptors all come from a young man in good health. Some clones in this sample may be carry-over from other donors' samples. Both conserved end residues are part of each CDR3. The order of the fields is V gene, clone size, J gene, D gene, CDR3 protein, CDR3 DNA. The D gene is left open where the match is weak. Expanded clones are given a class, and other clones once, few, many or no size at all.

>TRBV29-1|NA|TRBJ2-7|NA
CSVGRLPYEQYF
TGCAGCGTTGGACGCCTACCCTACGAGCAGTACTTC
>TRBV29-1|NA|TRBJ2-7|NA
CSAVGYEQYF
TGCAGCGCCGTGGGGTACGAGCAGTACTTC
>TRBV11-2|NA|TRBJ2-5|NA
CASSHDWQETQYF
TGTGCCAGCAGCCACGACTGGCAAGAGACCCAGTACTTC
>TRBV25-1|NA|TRBJ2-7|NA
CASSEPGAYEQYF
TGTGCCAGCAGTGAGCCGGGAGCCTACGAGCAGTACTTC
>TRBV28|once|TRBJ2-7|NA
CASSLNYRRSYEQYF
TGTGCCAGCAGTTTAAACTACAGGAGGTCCTACGAGCAGTACTTC
>TRBV4-3|NA|TRBJ2-7|TRBD2
CASSHRAPSGNTYEQYF
TGCGCCAGCAGCCACCGAGCACCTAGCGGGAATACCTACGAGCAGTACTTC
>TRBV6-1|once|TRBJ2-1|NA
CASSDPRIGGYNEQFF
TGTGCCAGCAGTGACCCAAGGATTGGGGGCTACAATGAGCAGTTCTTC
>TRBV11-3|NA|TRBJ2-1|TRBD1
CASSGRDRAYNEQFF
TGTGCCAGCAGCGGCCGGGACAGGGCCTACAATGAGCAGTTCTTC
>TRBV30|NA|TRBJ2-7|NA
CAWSVYGQAEQYF
TGTGCCTGGAGTGTATACGGACAAGCCGAGCAGTACTTC
>TRBV27|once|TRBJ2-2|NA
CASSLSRQNTGELFF
TGTGCCAGCAGTTTATCGCGGCAAAACACCGGGGAGCTGTTTTTT
>TRBV27|once|TRBJ2-1|NA
CASSSWGDNEQFF
TGTGCCAGCAGTTCGTGGGGAGACAATGAGCAGTTCTTC
>TRBV27|NA|TRBJ1-1|NA
CASSPGRGWTEAFF
TGTGCCAGCAGCCCCGGACGGGGGTGGACTGAAGCTTTCTTT
>TRBV2|NA|TRBJ1-1|TRBD1
CASSIGQGGTEAFF
TGTGCCAGCAGTATCGGCCAGGGGGGGACTGAAGCTTTCTTT
>TRBV7-3|NA|TRBJ2-5|TRBD1
CASSLGVDRGAGETQYF
TGTGCCAGCAGCTTAGGGGTGGACAGGGGAGCGGGGGAGACCCAGTACTTC
>TRBV28|NA|TRBJ1-5|NA
CASSLRISNQPQHF
TGTGCCAGCAGTTTACGAATTAGCAATCAGCCCCAGCATTTT
>TRBV4-3|few|TRBJ1-5|NA
CASSQGFVGQPQHF
TGCGCCAGCAGCCAAGGCTTTGTCGGTCAGCCCCAGCATTTT
>TRBV7-2|NA|TRBJ2-3|NA
CASSPGTTYTDTQYF
TGTGCCAGCAGCCCCGGTACCACCTACACAGATACGCAGTATTTT
>TRBV7-9|NA|TRBJ2-7|NA
CASSLVGGTYEQYF
TGTGCCAGCAGCCTGGTTGGGGGAACCTACGAGCAGTACTTC
>TRBV2|NA|TRBJ2-7|NA
CASMGVGEEQYF
TGTGCCAGCATGGGGGTGGGGGAAGAGCAGTACTTC
>TRBV7-8|NA|TRBJ2-5|TRBD1
CASSIRTGTRETQYF
TGTGCCAGCAGCATACGGACAGGAACGCGGGAGACCCAGTACTTC
>TRBV13|NA|TRBJ2-7|NA
CASSFGNSYEQYF
TGTGCCAGCAGCTTTGGTAACTCCTACGAGCAGTACTTC
>TRBV6-1|NA|TRBJ2-7|NA
CASRQGGEQYF
TGTGCCAGCAGACAGGGTGGTGAGCAGTACTTC
>TRBV11-2|NA|TRBJ2-3|TRBD1
CASSLDTPPGTGTDTQYF
TGTGCCAGCAGCTTAGATACCCCCCCCGGGACAGGCACAGATACGCAGTATTTT
>TRBV7-8|once|TRBJ2-7|TRBD2
CASSAGLAGARRFYEQYF
TGTGCCAGCAGCGCCGGACTAGCGGGAGCTCGTCGTTTCTACGAGCAGTACTTC
>TRBV27|once|TRBJ2-1|NA
CASSLGRGYNEQFF
TGTGCCAGCAGTCTGGGACGGGGTTACAATGAGCAGTTCTTC
>TRBV10-1|NA|TRBJ2-6|NA
CASSDGSGANVLTF
TGCGCCAGCAGTGATGGCTCTGGGGCCAACGTCCTGACTTTC
>TRBV19|NA|TRBJ1-1|NA
CASDPRGGNTEAFF
TGTGCCAGCGATCCGCGGGGGGGGAACACTGAAGCTTTCTTT
>TRBV7-6|once|TRBJ1-5|NA
CASSLVDSPNQPQHF
TGTGCCAGCAGCTTAGTTGACAGCCCAAATCAGCCCCAGCATTTT
>TRBV6-1|NA|TRBJ2-7|TRBD1
CASSERGQGNYEQYF
TGTGCCAGCAGCGAAAGGGGACAGGGAAACTACGAGCAGTACTTC
>TRBV15|NA|TRBJ1-1|NA
CATSREPPGPNTEAFF
TGTGCCACCAGCAGAGAGCCCCCAGGGCCGAACACTGAAGCTTTCTTT
>TRBV27|NA|TRBJ1-5|TRBD1
CASSLPTRTGDSNQPQHF
TGTGCCAGCAGTCTACCTACACGGACAGGCGATAGCAATCAGCCCCAGCATTTT
>TRBV9|NA|TRBJ1-1|TRBD1
CASSAADRVAFF
TGTGCCAGCAGCGCAGCGGACAGGGTGGCTTTCTTT
>TRBV12-5|NA|TRBJ1-2|NA
CASGLGDNLNYGYTF
TGTGCTAGTGGTTTGGGGGACAACCTTAACTATGGCTACACCTTC
>TRBV7-2|NA|TRBJ2-5|TRBD2
CASSLIYAGGRETQYF
TGTGCCAGCAGCTTAATATATGCGGGAGGCCGCGAGACCCAGTACTTC
>TRBV6-5|once|TRBJ1-1|NA
CASRSWGTEAFF
TGTGCCAGCAGATCGTGGGGCACTGAAGCTTTCTTT
>TRBV7-9|NA|TRBJ1-1|TRBD1
CASSGDRGRAFF
TGTGCCAGCAGCGGGGACAGGGGCCGCGCTTTCTTT
>TRBV29-1|NA|TRBJ1-2|TRBD1
CSVLTLRGMVDGYTF
TGCAGCGTTCTAACCCTCAGGGGGATGGTAGATGGCTACACCTTC
>TRBV5-6|NA|TRBJ2-7|NA
CASSYDSGYEQYF
TGTGCCAGCAGCTACGACAGTGGCTACGAGCAGTACTTC
>TRBV27|NA|TRBJ1-1|NA
CASSFTPNTEAFF
TGTGCCAGCAGTTTTACCCCTAACACTGAAGCTTTCTTT
>TRBV7-3|once|TRBJ2-7|NA
CASSPYGGTYEQYF
TGTGCCAGCAGCCCATACGGGGGTACCTACGAGCAGTACTTC
>TRBV7-3|NA|TRBJ1-1|TRBD1
CASSLAGGSSEAFF
TGTGCCAGCAGCTTAGCAGGGGGCTCGAGTGAAGCTTTCTTT
>TRBV5-1|NA|TRBJ2-4|NA
CASSLATGPQAKNIQYF
TGCGCCAGCAGCTTGGCAACAGGTCCCCAAGCCAAAAACATTCAGTACTTC
>TRBV7-8|NA|TRBJ2-7|NA
CASSQTGTASSYEQYF
TGTGCCAGCAGCCAGACCGGGACGGCATCTTCCTACGAGCAGTACTTC
>TRBV9|NA|TRBJ2-1|TRBD2
CASSAQTSGLYNEQFF
TGTGCCAGCAGCGCGCAGACTAGCGGTCTATACAATGAGCAGTTCTTC
>TRBV28|NA|TRBJ1-1|NA
CASRQGNTEAFF
TGTGCCAGCAGACAGGGGAACACTGAAGCTTTCTTT
>TRBV16|NA|TRBJ2-7|NA
CASSQYGGEQYF
TGTGCCAGCAGCCAATATGGGGGCGAGCAGTACTTC
>TRBV29-1|NA|TRBJ1-2|TRBD1
CSVGDQGGYGYTF
TGCAGCGTCGGGGACCAGGGGGGCTATGGCTACACCTTC
>TRBV9|NA|TRBJ2-7|TRBD2
CASSSGTSAYEQYF
TGTGCCAGCAGCTCCGGGACTAGCGCGTACGAGCAGTACTTC